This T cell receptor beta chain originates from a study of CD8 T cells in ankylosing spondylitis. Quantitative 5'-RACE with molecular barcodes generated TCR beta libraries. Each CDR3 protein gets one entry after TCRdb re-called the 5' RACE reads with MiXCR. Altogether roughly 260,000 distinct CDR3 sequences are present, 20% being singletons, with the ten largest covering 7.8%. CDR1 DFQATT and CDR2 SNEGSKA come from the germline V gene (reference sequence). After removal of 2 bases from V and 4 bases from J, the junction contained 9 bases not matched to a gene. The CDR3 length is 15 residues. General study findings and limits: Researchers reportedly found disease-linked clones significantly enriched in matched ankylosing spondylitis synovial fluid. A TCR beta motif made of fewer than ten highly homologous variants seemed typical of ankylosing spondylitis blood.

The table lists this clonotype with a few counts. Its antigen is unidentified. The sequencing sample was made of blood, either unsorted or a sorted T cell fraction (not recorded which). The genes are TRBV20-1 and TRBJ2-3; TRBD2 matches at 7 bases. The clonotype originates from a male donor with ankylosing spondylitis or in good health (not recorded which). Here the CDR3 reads CSARKLSGSADTQYF. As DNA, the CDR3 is TGCAGTGCTAGAAAACTTAGCGGGTCCGCAGATACGCAGTATTTT.